These 18 T cell receptor beta chains were all obtained from the same sample, sequenced in a study of monozygotic twins with inflammatory bowel disease. TCRdb reprocessed the 5' RACE reads and stores each CDR3 protein as one record, lacking DNA. Seen in this sample are roughly 330,000 distinct CDR3 sequences; the ten most common clones hold 2% to 2.5%. Material: blood. These receptors all come from a human donor with ulcerative colitis or Crohn's disease, or a healthy co-twin of an affected twin (not recorded which).

This chain links TRBV20-1 with TRBJ2-3; TCRdb indicates TRBD2, and absent DNA this call remains unverified. This CDR3 has 15 amino acids. The germline V gene encodes CDR1 DFQATT and CDR2 SNEGSKA (reference sequence). This CDR3 reads CSADSGGDTRDTQYF.

The chain combines TRBV15 with TRBJ2-7; the TCRdb call, TRBD1, lacks DNA for checking. Looked up from germline, CDR1 is LNHNV and CDR2 is YYDKDF (reference sequence). The CDR3 covers 16 residues. The CDR3 here is CATSRDRGQGLYEQYF.

CDR3 region: CSVEIASYGGPQYF. This sequence joins TRBV29-1 and TRBJ2-3; TCRdb's assignment of TRBD1 cannot be checked, as there is no DNA. The CDR3 loop spans 14 amino acids. Germline V gene data show CDR1 as SQVTM and CDR2 as ANQGSEA.

J is TRBJ2-5 and V is TRBV15; TCRdb proposes TRBD1, but this gene call is untestable without DNA. CDR3 length: 15 residues. The germline gives CDR1 LNHNV, CDR2 YYDKDF (reference sequence). CDR3 residues: CATSRKAEGAETQYF.

The chain employs TRBV5-1 and TRBJ2-7. Germline assignment: CDR1 SGHRS and CDR2 YFSETQ. The CDR3 loop spans 16 amino acids. This CDR3 is CASSLAGRGSVGEQYF.

The chain recombines TRBV12-3 or TRBV12-4 with TRBJ2-7; absent DNA, TCRdb's TRBD1 call cannot be checked. This CDR3 region has 15 residues. CDR3 in amino acids: CASSTGTPARNEQYF.

This chain uses TRBV20-1 with TRBJ1-5; TCRdb outputs TRBD1, but without DNA this stays unchecked. Germline V gives CDR1 DFQATT, CDR2 SNEGSKA (reference sequence). The length of the CDR3 is 12 residues. The CDR3 sequence: CSEQGCNQPQHF.

This rearrangement joins TRBV6-5 to TRBJ1-5; the D call from TCRdb, TRBD1, cannot be confirmed without DNA. This CDR3 contains 16 residues. CDR1 MNHEY and CDR2 SVGAGI come from the germline V gene. CDR3 sequence: CASSYGGTAENQPQHF.

CDR3: CASRISGSNNEQFF. V and J are TRBV28 and TRBJ2-1; as DNA is missing, the TRBD2 call by TCRdb cannot be tested. This CDR3 is 14 amino acids long. Germline-derived CDR1 and CDR2 are MDHEN and SYDVKM.

The chain couples TRBV20-1 to TRBJ1-1; no DNA is available, so the TRBD1 call from TCRdb remains unchecked. From germline, CDR1 is DFQATT and CDR2 SNEGSKA (reference sequence). The CDR3 runs to 14 residues. The chain's CDR3 is CSARFRGRERIAFF.

The V gene is TRBV7-2, the J gene TRBJ2-7; TCRdb gives TRBD1 as the D gene, but with no DNA this cannot be confirmed. The CDR3 spans 14 residues. Germline loops: CDR1 SGHTA, CDR2 FQGNSA. This CDR3 is CASSYDRGYYEQYF.

The V and J genes are TRBV19 and TRBJ2-2; TCRdb's D call, TRBD1, is unchecked because there is no DNA. This CDR3 is 19 amino acids long. CDR1 LNHDA and CDR2 SQIVND come from the germline V gene (reference sequence). CDR3 protein: CASSGPQGTTHPNTGELFF.

The chain carries TRBV7-9 and TRBJ1-2. Germline loops: CDR1 SEHNR, CDR2 FQNEAQ (reference sequence). The CDR3 spans 14 residues. This chain's CDR3 is CASSPPQEYYGYTF.

V usage is TRBV7-2 and J usage is TRBJ2-1; the D gene TCRdb calls, TRBD2, cannot be checked with no DNA. Germline V gene lookup returns CDR1 SGHTA and CDR2 FQGNSA. The CDR3 extends over 13 amino acids. CDR3 in amino acids: CASSLLRGNEQFF.

The chain is built from TRBV11-2 and TRBJ2-5; lacking DNA, the TRBD1 call made by TCRdb goes unchecked. This CDR3 spans 12 amino acids. The germline CDR1 and CDR2 sequences are SGHAT and FQNNGV. CDR3 protein: CASSSNRGTQYF.

The chain couples TRBV9 to TRBJ2-1; with no DNA, the TCRdb D assignment of TRBD1 cannot be verified. Germline values: CDR1 SGDLS, CDR2 YYNGEE. The CDR3 loop spans 15 amino acids. The chain's CDR3 is CASSVDRGRGNEQFF.

The chain employs TRBV29-1 and TRBJ1-2; as DNA is missing, the TRBD1 call by TCRdb cannot be tested. The CDR3 loop spans 14 amino acids. Germline V CDR1 and CDR2: SQVTM, ANQGSEA. This CDR3 reads CSVDAGGGGLGYTF.

The V and J genes are TRBV6-1 and TRBJ2-1. Germline values: CDR1 MNHNS, CDR2 SASEGT. CDR3 length equals 14 residues. CDR3 in amino acids: CASIGLGSYNEQFF.